This entry features one T cell receptor beta chain sequence. The antigen this receptor binds is unknown. It has no much larger one-base neighbor in the sample; base qualities were not kept. This sample is drawn from a study of blood T cell repertoires in COVID-19 (dated by TCRdb to about 2020). With regard to the full study: Samples covering the acute and convalescent phases of COVID-19 were provided by collaborators in the United States, Italy and Spain. The prospective study material was composed of cDNA or gDNA derived from T cells, B-cell-depleted T cells, or PBMCs. Deeply sampled blood TCRbeta repertoires from subjects exposed to, actively infected with, or recovered from COVID-19 were included in the dataset. A freely available public database, intended as a resource for researchers studying the immune response to SARS-CoV-2, is where the repertoires were released. The samples were drawn from the first 160 participants of the ongoing ImmuneRACE study and from about 1,200 subjects provided by 6 global collaborators. A de-identified subject ID, COVID-19 status, age in years and sex were almost always included in the sample metadata. Where available, HLA class I and class II types were taken from metadata supplied by the sample provider and were not determined by assay-based typing. Study-wide conclusions, independent of this receptor: The quantity of clinical and demographic metadata differed by source and by participant and was supplied without curation.

One collaborating source in Seattle enrolled patients during active infection and followed them longitudinally through the course of disease. The collaborating institutions used their own protocols to collect whole blood in K2EDTA tubes. For TCRbeta analysis, collaborators shipped samples in one of three forms: frozen whole blood, isolated PBMCs, or DNA extracted from either of those sample types. At the junction V is shortened by 4 bases and J by 3 bases; bases outside the gene matches: 5. The CDR1 and CDR2 encoded by the germline V gene (reference sequence) are SGHAT and FQDESV. CDR3 length: 14 amino acids, cysteine to phenylalanine. The sequence is cut down to CDR3 DNA, 42 bases in frame from base 1. The immunoSEQ Assay, a bias-controlled multiplex PCR, was used to amplify TCRbeta CDR3 regions from genomic DNA. The paper's data handling went like this. The number of nucleated cells in each sample was estimated from the amplification of reference gene primers within the assay. To quantify the absolute abundance of each unique TCRbeta CDR3 rearrangement, sequence reads were collapsed and filtered. For each sample, productive Simpson clonality was calculated as the square root of Simpson's diversity index over productive rearrangements. The table comes from immuneACCESS by way of TCRdb, which keeps in-frame sequences with V and J called. Part of the clones is missing from these tables; in studies checked, under half for an unresolved V gene and the rest for unknown reasons. Clone size and the V and J calls come from that table; the DNA yielded D and trimming. This sample has 100,000 to 150,000 clones in its table, and around 83% of those were observed once. The ten largest make up less than 3.5% of the sample.

The clonotype originates from a woman of 80 years or more with COVID-19, enrolled during active disease. Sequencing was done on a sample of peripheral blood. The V gene is TRBV11-1 and the J gene is TRBJ2-5; 7 junctional bases match TRBD1. In nucleotides, the sequence is TGTGCCAGCAGCTCGGGACAGATAGAAGAGACCCAGTACTTC. It encodes CASSSGQIEETQYF.